The 17 T cell receptor beta chains listed next were all sequenced from one sample in a study of metastatic and nonmetastatic thyroid tumors. Nobody among the patients had been given any treatment before thyroid surgery. With MiXCR, TCRdb reprocessed the PCR reads. Counted here are roughly 42,000 clones, approximately 19% occurring once; the ten biggest clones make up roughly 13%. Sequencing used tumor tissue. These receptors were obtained from a female donor with papillary thyroid cancer or a benign thyroid nodule (not recorded which). Some clones in this sample may be carry-over from other donors' samples.

This clone was found many times. V is TRBV19 and J is TRBJ2-3; D call uncertain. Germline CDR1 is LNHDA and CDR2 is SQIVND (reference sequence). This CDR3 is 15 amino acids long. The V end was cut by 1 base, the J end by 4 bases, with 12 bases between. The CDR3 here is CASSIVKGSADTQYF. DNA of the CDR3: TGTGCCAGTAGTATAGTCAAGGGATCGGCAGATACGCAGTATTTT.

In its sample, this clone was seen a few times. CDR3 protein: CASTWTEGQPQHF. In nucleotides, the CDR3 is TGTGCCAGCACCTGGACAGAGGGTCAGCCCCAGCATTTT. V is TRBV6-1 and J is TRBJ1-5; perhaps TRBD1 as D (6 bases). Germline CDR1 MNHNS, CDR2 SASEGT. Trimming removed 7 bases at V and 6 bases at J, with 13 bases between. The CDR3 contains 13 residues.

In its sample, this clone was seen a few times. Other DNA sequences in this specimen translate into the identical CDR3. This chain connects TRBV10-3 to TRBJ2-2; D is tentatively TRBD1 or TRBD2 (5 bases each). The CDR3 runs 15 residues. Germline assignment: CDR1 ENHRY and CDR2 SYGVKD. The V end lost 2 bases, the J end lost 3 bases, and 10 bases lay between the germline ends. CDR3 in DNA: TGTGCCATCAGTGAGGGGGGTGGGTACACCGGGGAGCTGTTTTTT. Amino acid sequence: CAISEGGGYTGELFF.

The gene calls are TRBV11-3 and TRBJ2-3; D gene unclear. CDR1 is SGHNT, CDR2 YENEEA, per germline. V lost 1 base, J lost 3 bases, and 5 bases lay in between. This CDR3 is built from 13 residues. The CDR3 here is CASSLGPTDTQYF. CDR3 DNA sequence: TGTGCCAGCAGCTTAGGGCCGACAGATACGCAGTATTTT.

About this clone itself: Just one base apart from a much larger clone, this may be a read error. The gene calls are TRBV5-1 and TRBJ2-1, with TRBD2 identical over 10 bases. CDR3 length: 14 residues. Looked up from germline, CDR1 is SGHRS and CDR2 is YFSETQ. CDR3 nucleotide sequence: TGCGCCAGCAGCGCACTAGCGGGGAACAATGGGCAGTTCTTC. This encodes CASSALAGNNGQFF.

This clone is medium-sized in the sample. The chain employs TRBV20-1 and TRBJ1-4, with no clear D. The CDR3 contains 13 residues. Germline values: CDR1 DFQATT, CDR2 SNEGSKA (reference sequence). The CDR3 coding sequence is TGCAGCGCATTGAGGGCAACTAATGAAAAACTGTTTTTT. Translation gives CSALRATNEKLFF.

This clone was observed many times. The chain recombines TRBV20-1 with TRBJ1-2; no clear D. CDR1 is DFQATT and CDR2 is SNEGSKA in the germline V gene (reference sequence). Between the trimmed V and J ends, which lost 0 bases and 5 bases, there was a span of 13 bases. This CDR3 comprises 14 residues. CDR3 loop: CSARDSRTPYGYTF. The CDR3 DNA sequence: TGCAGTGCTAGAGATTCTCGGACCCCATATGGCTACACCTTC.

This clone was counted many times. The chain links TRBV12-3 or TRBV12-4 to TRBJ2-1, with 8 bases aligning to TRBD2. The J segment lost 6 bases and the V segment lost 3 bases, leaving 19 bases of the junction unmatched. The CDR3 is 19 residues long. CDR3 nucleotides: TGTGCCAGCAGTTTTCAGTCTAGCGGGTTTTCCAGCTCCCTCAATGAGCAGTTCTTC. Its translation is CASSFQSSGFSSSLNEQFF.

This clone was observed at least ten times. The rearrangement links TRBV7-9 to TRBJ2-2; D is perhaps TRBD2 (5 bases). This CDR3 region has 15 residues. Germline V gene data show CDR1 as SEHNR and CDR2 as FQNEAQ (reference sequence). V shed 1 base and J shed 1 base, with 7 bases lying between them. The CDR3 sequence: CASSLGGRNTGELFF. The DNA for the CDR3 is TGTGCCAGCAGCTTAGGTGGGAGGAACACCGGGGAGCTGTTTTTT.

Only a few counts were recorded for this clone. One end of the junction fails to match germline, which may point to a read error. This CDR3 reads CAISSVVSSYEQYF. Here the CDR3 DNA reads TGTGCCATCAGTTCGGTGGTGAGCTCCTACGAGCAGTACTTC. The V and J genes are TRBV27 and TRBJ2-7; D remains ambiguous. Germline CDR1 and CDR2: MNHEY and SMNVEV (reference sequence). This CDR3 region has 14 residues.

V usage is TRBV6-1 and J usage is TRBJ1-5, with D tentatively TRBD1 (6 bases). V gave up 7 bases and J gave up 7 bases, with 11 bases separating them. Germline CDR1 reads MNHNS; CDR2 reads SASEGT. The CDR3 has 12 amino acids. CDR3 loop: CASTGGSQPQHF. In DNA form, the CDR3 reads TGTGCCAGCACTGGGGGCAGCCAGCCCCAGCATTTT.

This clone has more than one count but fewer than ten. V is TRBV10-1 and J is TRBJ2-3; 14 bases fit TRBD2. This CDR3 has 15 residues. In germline, CDR1 is WNHNN, CDR2 SYGVQD (reference sequence). V gave up 4 bases and J gave up 11 bases; unmatched junction bases: 8. DNA for the CDR3: TGCGCCAGCAGTGCGAACCGACTAGCGGGGGGGCGGCAGTATTTT. It codes for CASSANRLAGGRQYF.

This clone was recorded at least ten times. The chain is built from TRBV4-3 and TRBJ1-6; the D gene is possibly TRBD1 (5 bases). The germline V gene encodes CDR1 LGHNA and CDR2 YSLEER. Trimming removed 5 bases at V and 8 bases at J, with 13 bases between. There are 14 residues in the CDR3. CDR3 nucleotide sequence: TGCGCCAGCAGCTACTGGGGGGGGGATTCACCCCTCCACTTT. Protein sequence: CASSYWGGDSPLHF.

This clone was seen repeatedly, ten times or more. Its ends do not fully match the called genes, so a read error is possible. Other DNA sequences within the sample encode an identical CDR3. The chain employs TRBV19 and TRBJ2-7; TRBD1 aligns across 7 bases. This CDR3 is built from 12 residues. The germline gives CDR1 LNHDA, CDR2 SQIVND (reference sequence). CDR3 coding DNA: TGCGCCAGCCGGGGACAGCTTTACGAGCAGTACTTC. It is translated as CASRGQLYEQYF.

This clone was detected a few times. One junction end does not reproduce the germline sequence, and a read error may be involved. The chain has TRBV10-1 and TRBJ2-1; the D is unclear. Germline-derived CDR1 and CDR2 are WNHNN and SYGVQD (reference sequence). This CDR3 region has 12 residues. The CDR3: CAISGVCNEQFF. DNA of the CDR3: TGCGCCATCAGTGGGGTGTGCAATGAGCAGTTCTTC.

V gene TRBV30 combines with J gene TRBJ2-7; 10 nucleotides agree with TRBD1. The length of the CDR3 is 13 residues. From germline, CDR1 is GTSNPN and CDR2 SVGIG (reference sequence). V lost 3 bases and J lost 6; bases outside the gene matches: 5. DNA of the CDR3: TGTGCCTGGAGAAGACAGGGGGCGGGCGAGCAGTACTTC. Amino acids: CAWRRQGAGEQYF. The complete variable domain, with remaining parts taken from reference TRBV30 and TRBJ2-7, reads SQTIHQWPATLVQPVGSPLSLECTVEGTSNPNLYWYRQAAGRGLQLLFYSVGIGQISSEVPQNLSASRPQDRQFILSSKKLLLSDSGFYLCAWRRQGAGEQYFGPGTRLTVT.

This clone was found many times. The rearrangement joins TRBV10-2 to TRBJ1-1; TRBD1 matches at 7 bases. CDR1 is WSHSY, CDR2 SAAADI, per germline. This CDR3 is built from 14 residues. V shed 7 bases and J 5 bases; nucleotides not matched to a gene: 10. The CDR3 reads CASTVTGWGTEAFF. The CDR3, as DNA: TGCGCCAGCACTGTGACAGGGTGGGGGACTGAAGCTTTCTTT.